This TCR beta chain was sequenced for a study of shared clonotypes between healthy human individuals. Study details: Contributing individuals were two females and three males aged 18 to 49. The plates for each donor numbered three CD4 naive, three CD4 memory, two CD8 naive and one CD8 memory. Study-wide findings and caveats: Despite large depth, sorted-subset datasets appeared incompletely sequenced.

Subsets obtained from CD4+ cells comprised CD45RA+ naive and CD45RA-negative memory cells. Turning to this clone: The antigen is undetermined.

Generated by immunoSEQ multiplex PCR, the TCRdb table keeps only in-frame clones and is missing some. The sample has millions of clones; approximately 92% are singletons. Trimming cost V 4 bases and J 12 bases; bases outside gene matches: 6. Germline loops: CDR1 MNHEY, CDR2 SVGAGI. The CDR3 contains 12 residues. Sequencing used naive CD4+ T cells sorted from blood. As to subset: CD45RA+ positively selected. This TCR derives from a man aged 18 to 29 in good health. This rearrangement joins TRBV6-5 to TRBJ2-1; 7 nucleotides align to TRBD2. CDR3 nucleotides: TGTGCCAGCAGTTCCCCCGGGACTACGCAGTTCTTC. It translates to CASSSPGTTQFF.